Below are 25 T cell receptor beta chains sequenced from a single sample in a study of CD8+CD57+ T cells in acquired aplastic anemia. Only patients with CD8+CD57+ cell expansion on flow cytometry were chosen for sequencing. TCR beta VDJ combinations and CDR3 sequences were profiled from genomic DNA. TCRdb reanalysed the reads using MiXCR and keeps one entry per CDR3 protein. The data contain about 240,000 distinct CDR3 sequences, around 45% of them singletons. Sequenced input: sorted CD4+, CD8+, or CD8+CD57+ T cells (not recorded which) from PBMCs. These receptors came from a human donor with aplastic anemia.

The chain joins TRBV6-1 to TRBJ2-7; 8 nucleotides align to TRBD1. The ends lost 7 bases at V and 3 bases at J; junction bases unmatched: 8. CDR3 length: 14 amino acids. Germline V gives CDR1 MNHNS, CDR2 SASEGT. The DNA of the CDR3 is TGTGCCAGCAAGCTCCGGGACAGGTTCTACGAGCAGTACTTC. Encoded protein: CASKLRDRFYEQYF.

The chain links TRBV7-2 to TRBJ2-7, with D perhaps being TRBD1 or TRBD2 (7 bases each). Trimming cost V 5 bases and J 4 bases, with 21 bases left between them. This CDR3 has 16 residues. Germline assignment: CDR1 SGHTA and CDR2 FQGNSA. CDR3 nucleotide sequence: TGTGCCAGCAGCCAGGGGGTACGGGAGGCTGGTTACGAGCAGTACTTC. Protein: CASSQGVREAGYEQYF.

Notes on this clonotype: The missing conserved phenylalanine or tryptophan at the end of this CDR3 makes a read error likely. This chain connects TRBV6-6 to TRBJ2-7; a possible D gene is TRBD1 (5 bases). Trimming took off 6 bases at V and 0 bases at J, with 9 bases between the two ends. There are 13 residues in the CDR3. CDR1 and CDR2 (germline): MNHNY, SVGAGI (reference sequence). The DNA of the CDR3 is TGTGCCAGCAGCCTGGACAACTCCTACGAGCAGTACCTC. Translating it yields CASSLDNSYEQYL.

This clonotype appeared a few times. The chain links TRBV10-2 to TRBJ1-6; D is unresolved. V lost 3 bases and J 9 bases, leaving 12 bases between the germline ends. The CDR3 is 14 residues long. Looked up from germline, CDR1 is WSHSY and CDR2 is SAAADI. The CDR3 region has the DNA TGCGCCAGCAGTGAAGGCAGGATAGTTTCACCCCTCCACTTT. Translated: CASSEGRIVSPLHF.

This chain links TRBV27 with TRBJ2-7; D uncertain. This CDR3 contains 15 residues. Germline-derived CDR1 and CDR2 are MNHEY and SMNVEV (reference sequence). V lost 3 bases and J lost 1, with 13 bases in between. The CDR3 protein is CASSFLRPQSYEQYF. The DNA for the CDR3 is TGTGCCAGCAGTTTTCTTAGGCCCCAGTCCTACGAGCAGTACTTC.

The genes are TRBV9 and TRBJ2-3; 9 nucleotides align to TRBD1. The CDR3 has 15 residues. Germline CDR1 SGDLS, CDR2 YYNGEE. The trim removed 4 bases at V and 4 bases at J, leaving 7 bases unmatched. The CDR3 sequence is CASSTGGAGADTQYF. As DNA, the CDR3 is TGTGCCAGCAGCACAGGGGGCGCGGGTGCAGATACGCAGTATTTT.

This clonotype was counted a few times. CDR3 in DNA: TGTGCCAGCAGCGGATCAGGGGAGGGCGGCTACACCTTC. This gives the protein CASSGSGEGGYTF. The chain combines TRBV9 with TRBJ1-2; TRBD1 is a possible D gene (6 bases). Looked up from germline, CDR1 is SGDLS and CDR2 is YYNGEE. This CDR3 is built from 13 residues. The V end was cut by 3 bases, the J end by 8 bases, with 14 bases between.

The V call is TRBV29-1, the J call TRBJ1-1; D is perhaps TRBD1 (6 bases). This CDR3 contains 13 residues. In germline, CDR1 is SQVTM, CDR2 ANQGSEA. V was trimmed by 7 bases and J by 8 bases, leaving 20 bases between them. The CDR3 loop reads CSAIQGGGTEAFF. In DNA, the CDR3 is TGCAGCGCGATACAGGGAGGGGGGACCGAAGCTTTCTTT.

The chain carries TRBV20-1 and TRBJ2-3; maybe TRBD2 (6 bases). The CDR3 totals 15 residues. Trimming stripped 0 bases from V and 4 bases from J, with 14 bases between. In germline, CDR1 is DFQATT, CDR2 SNEGSKA (reference sequence). The CDR3 protein is CSARDQGGVADTQYF. CDR3 coding DNA: TGCAGTGCTAGAGATCAGGGCGGGGTGGCAGATACGCAGTATTTT.

On this clonotype itself: A much bigger clone sits one base away, suggesting this may be a read error. The genes are TRBV28 and TRBJ2-7, with 10 bases identical to TRBD1. Germline CDR1 is MDHEN and CDR2 is SYDVKM. Germline trimming cut 8 bases from V and 7 bases from J; bases unmatched to any gene: 11. The CDR3 runs to 14 residues. DNA for the CDR3: TGTGCCAGCCTAGCACGGACAGGGGGGAATGAGCAGTACTTC. It specifies CASLARTGGNEQYF.

V and J are TRBV6-5 and TRBJ1-5; 11 bases agree with TRBD1. CDR1 and CDR2 from the germline V gene are MNHEY and SVGAGI. Losses at the gene ends were 6 bases for V and 7 bases for J; bases not matched to a gene: 2. The CDR3 spans 13 residues. The CDR3 reads CASSRDRGQPQHF. Here the CDR3 DNA reads TGTGCCAGCAGCAGGGACAGGGGGCAGCCCCAGCATTTT.

This clonotype was counted only a few times. CDR3 sequence: CASSARGDVYNEQFF. The CDR3 coding sequence is TGTGCCAGCAGTGCGCGGGGCGACGTCTACAATGAGCAGTTCTTC. The chain couples TRBV12-3 or TRBV12-4 to TRBJ2-1, with TRBD2 as a possible D gene (6 bases). The CDR3 contains 15 residues. V lost 5 bases and J lost 3, with 14 bases in between.

The rearrangement links TRBV7-8 to TRBJ1-1, with 10 positions matching TRBD1. Germline CDR1 SGHVS, CDR2 FQNEAQ. V lost 5 bases, J lost 5 bases, and 8 bases stayed unmatched. The CDR3 is 15 amino acids. CDR3 loop: CASSGQPGQGTEAFF. As DNA, the CDR3 is TGTGCCAGCAGCGGTCAACCGGGACAGGGGACTGAAGCTTTCTTT. Full variable domain (missing parts from reference TRBV7-8 and TRBJ1-1): GAGVSQSPRYKVAKRGQDVALRCDPISGHVSLFWYQQALGQGPEFLTYFQNEAQLDKSGLPSDRFFAERPEGSVSTLKIQRTQQEDSAVYLCASSGQPGQGTEAFFGQGTRLTVV.

In this sample, this clonotype turned up many times. The V call is TRBV7-9, the J call TRBJ1-2, with no clear D. CDR1 SEHNR and CDR2 FQNEAQ come from the germline V gene (reference sequence). The V end was cut by 2 bases, the J end by 3 bases, with 13 bases between. There are 15 residues in the CDR3. In DNA, the CDR3 is TGTGCCAGCAGCTTAATGGGCATTAGCGACTATGGCTACACCTTC. Translation gives CASSLMGISDYGYTF.

The gene calls are TRBV7-2 and TRBJ1-5; D gene unclear. The germline V and J ends were trimmed by 5 bases and 6 bases, with 8 bases remaining between them. The CDR3 extends over 12 amino acids. CDR1 is SGHTA and CDR2 is FQGNSA in the germline V gene. CDR3: CASSRGLQPQHF. DNA for the CDR3: TGTGCCAGCAGCCGCGGTCTTCAGCCCCAGCATTTT. Full variable domain (rest looked up from reference TRBV7-2 and TRBJ1-5): GAGVSQSPSNKVTEKGKDVELRCDPISGHTALYWYRQSLGQGLEFLIYFQGNSAPDKSGLPSDRFSAERTGGSVSTLTIQRTQQEDSAVYLCASSRGLQPQHFGDGTRLSIL.

The sample holds many counts of this clonotype. J is TRBJ2-1 and V is TRBV6-5; 7 bases line up with TRBD2. V dropped 0 bases and J dropped 7; count of bases not matched to a gene: 9. From germline, CDR1 is MNHEY and CDR2 SVGAGI. The CDR3 has 16 amino acids. DNA of the CDR3: TGTGCCAGCAGTTACTCGGCGGGAGAACAGATAAATGAGCAGTTCTTC. It is translated as CASSYSAGEQINEQFF.

This chain connects TRBV18 to TRBJ2-7, with 8 bases identical to TRBD1. The length of the CDR3 is 15 residues. Germline lookup yields CDR1 KGHSH and CDR2 LQKENI. Unmatched junction bases numbered 10, after V lost 6 bases and J lost 3 bases. The CDR3 loop is CASSADGTGHYEQYF. DNA of the CDR3: TGTGCCAGCTCCGCAGACGGGACAGGACACTACGAGCAGTACTTC.

This clonotype appeared many times. This chain connects TRBV5-1 to TRBJ2-7, with TRBD1 as a possible D gene (6 bases). CDR1 is SGHRS and CDR2 is YFSETQ in the germline V gene. The CDR3 is made up of 16 amino acids. Trimming shortened V by 2 bases and J by 4 bases, and 19 bases separated the two germline ends. CDR3 nucleotides: TGCGCCAGCAGCTTAAATCCAGGGGCTCGTTTATACGAGCAGTACTTC. Translating gives CASSLNPGARLYEQYF.

With regard to this clonotype: The CDR3 end shows no conserved phenylalanine or tryptophan, and so a read error is likely. The gene calls are TRBV11-3 and TRBJ2-2; 11 bases are a match to TRBD1. The CDR3 sequence is 15 residues long. CDR1 is SGHNT and CDR2 is YENEEA in the germline V gene. Trimming took 4 bases from V and 5 from J; bases not matched to a gene: 3. Here the CDR3 reads CASSSGQGDTGELFS. The DNA of the CDR3 is TGTGCCAGCAGCTCGGGACAGGGGGATACCGGGGAGCTGTTTTCT.

Written as DNA, the CDR3 is TGTGCCAGTACGGGGTTCACGGGGAACACTGAAGCTTTCTTT. As protein: CASTGFTGNTEAFF. This rearrangement joins TRBV19 to TRBJ1-1; D is undetermined. The germline V gene has CDR1 LNHDA and CDR2 SQIVND (reference sequence). The CDR3 contains 14 residues. Between the trimmed V and J ends, which lost 7 bases and 1 base, there was a span of 13 bases.

V and J are TRBV15 and TRBJ2-7, with D possibly being TRBD1 (6 bases). This CDR3 is 16 amino acids long. The germline CDR1 and CDR2 sequences are LNHNV and YYDKDF (reference sequence). Trimming removed 3 bases from V and 3 bases from J, with 18 bases in between. The CDR3 coding sequence is TGTGCCACCAGCAGCCGAGGGACACGGATGTACTACGAGCAGTACTTC. Translation gives CATSSRGTRMYYEQYF.

This clonotype was counted a few times. A junction end diverges from the germline sequence, so it may reflect a read error. This sequence joins TRBV9 and TRBJ1-2; D is possibly TRBD1 (6 bases). The CDR3 extends over 15 amino acids. Germline V gives CDR1 SGDLS, CDR2 YYNGEE. This chain's CDR3 is CASSVEAGEYYSYTF. CDR3 sequence (DNA): TGTGCCAGCAGCGTAGAGGCAGGGGAGTACTATAGCTACACCTTC.

The chain couples TRBV29-1 to TRBJ2-7, with D unresolved. Trimming removed 0 bases from V and 3 bases from J, with 27 bases in between. Germline V gene lookup returns CDR1 SQVTM and CDR2 ANQGSEA. This CDR3 spans 19 amino acids. As DNA, the CDR3 is TGCAGCGTTGAAGAGTTTTCAGCAGCCAGGCTAACGGCCTACTACGAGCAGTACTTC. This codes for CSVEEFSAARLTAYYEQYF.

This rearrangement joins TRBV25-1 to TRBJ1-2; tentative D call: TRBD1 (5 bases). The V gene lost 4 bases and the J gene lost 0 bases, with 15 bases spanning the gap. The CDR3 spans 16 residues. Per germline, CDR1 MGHDK and CDR2 SYGVNS. DNA of the CDR3: TGTGCCAGCAGTGGCCCAACGGCAGGGTCTAACTATGGCTACACCTTC. Translated: CASSGPTAGSNYGYTF.

There are many counts of this clonotype. The genes are TRBV13 and TRBJ1-1; 9 positions agree with TRBD1. Germline CDR1 reads PRHDT; CDR2 reads FYEKMQ (reference sequence). Trimming cost V 0 bases and J 10 bases; bases outside gene matches: 6. This CDR3 has 14 residues. Here the CDR3 reads CASSLGGQGSTAFF. The DNA for the CDR3 is TGTGCCAGCAGCTTAGGGGGACAGGGAAGTACAGCTTTCTTT.